Here is one T cell receptor (beta chain) with its context. Its antigen is unknown. This entry belongs to a study of cytomegalovirus exposure and HLA in healthy donors. General study findings and limits: The study put 150 or so TCR beta chains on its list as cytomegalovirus-associated. A later analysis showed that HLA-associated TCR beta chains had undergone more clonal expansion than equally common others.

Trimming cost V 8 bases and J 7 bases, with 18 bases left between them. Looked up from germline, CDR1 is SGHVS and CDR2 is FQNEAQ. The CDR3 is made up of 15 amino acids. 60 Vbeta and 13 Jbeta primers were used in PCR. Generated by immunoSEQ multiplex PCR, the TCRdb table keeps only in-frame clones and is missing some. Of roughly 170,000 clones detected, approximately 80% appear once; the ten largest clones hold 1.3%. This receptor was obtained from a man between 25 and 39 years old in good health and CMV-seronegative. The rearrangement links TRBV7-8 to TRBJ1-6, with D perhaps matching TRBD1 (5 bases). Material: PBMCs. The CDR3 DNA is TGTGCCAGCGGCAGGGCATACACGGTAAATTCACCCCTCCACTTT. It translates to CASGRAYTVNSPLHF.